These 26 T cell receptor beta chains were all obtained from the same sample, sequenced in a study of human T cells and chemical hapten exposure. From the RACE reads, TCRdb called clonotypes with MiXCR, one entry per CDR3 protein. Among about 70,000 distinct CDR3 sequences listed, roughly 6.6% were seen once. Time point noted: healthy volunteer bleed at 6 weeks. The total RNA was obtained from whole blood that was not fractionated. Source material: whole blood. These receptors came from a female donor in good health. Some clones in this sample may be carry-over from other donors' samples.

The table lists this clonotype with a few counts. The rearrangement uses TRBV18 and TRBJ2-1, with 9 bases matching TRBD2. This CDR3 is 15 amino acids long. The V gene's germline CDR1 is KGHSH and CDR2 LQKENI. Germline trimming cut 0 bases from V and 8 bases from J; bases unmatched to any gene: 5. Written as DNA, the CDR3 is TGTGCCAGCTCACCACCCGGTAGCGGGAGAGATGAGCAGTTCTTC. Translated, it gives CASSPPGSGRDEQFF.

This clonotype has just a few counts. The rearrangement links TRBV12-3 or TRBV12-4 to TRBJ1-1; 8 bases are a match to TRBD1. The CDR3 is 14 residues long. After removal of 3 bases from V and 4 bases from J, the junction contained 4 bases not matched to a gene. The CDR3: CASSLRTGTTEAFF. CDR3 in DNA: TGTGCCAGCAGTTTGCGGACAGGGACCACTGAAGCTTTCTTT.

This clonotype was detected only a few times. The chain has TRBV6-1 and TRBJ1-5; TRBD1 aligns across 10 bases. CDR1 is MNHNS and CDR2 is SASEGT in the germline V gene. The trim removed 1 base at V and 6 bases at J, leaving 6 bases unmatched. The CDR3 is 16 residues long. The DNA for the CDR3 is TGTGCCAGCAGTGAAGTATGGGACAGGGGTGGTCAGCCCCAGCATTTT. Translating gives CASSEVWDRGGQPQHF.

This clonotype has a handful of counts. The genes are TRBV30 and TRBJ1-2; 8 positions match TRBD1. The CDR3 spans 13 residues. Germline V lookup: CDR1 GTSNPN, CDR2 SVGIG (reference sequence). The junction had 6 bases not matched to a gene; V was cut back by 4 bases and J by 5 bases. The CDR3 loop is CAWTTGGTYGYTF. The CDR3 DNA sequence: TGTGCCTGGACCACAGGGGGGACGTATGGCTACACCTTC.

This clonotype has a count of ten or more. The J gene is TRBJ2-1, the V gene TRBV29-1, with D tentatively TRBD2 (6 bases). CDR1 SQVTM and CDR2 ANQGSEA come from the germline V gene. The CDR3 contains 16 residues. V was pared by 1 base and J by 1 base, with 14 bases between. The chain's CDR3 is CSVEGGGEMSYNEQFF. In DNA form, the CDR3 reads TGCAGCGTTGAAGGTGGCGGGGAGATGTCCTACAATGAGCAGTTCTTC.

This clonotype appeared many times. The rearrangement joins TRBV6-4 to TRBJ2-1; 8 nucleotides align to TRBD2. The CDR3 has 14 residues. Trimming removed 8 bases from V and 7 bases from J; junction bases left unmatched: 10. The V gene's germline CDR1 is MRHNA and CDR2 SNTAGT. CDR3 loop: CASAATSEGNEQFF. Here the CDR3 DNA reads TGTGCCAGCGCAGCGACTAGCGAGGGGAATGAGCAGTTCTTC.

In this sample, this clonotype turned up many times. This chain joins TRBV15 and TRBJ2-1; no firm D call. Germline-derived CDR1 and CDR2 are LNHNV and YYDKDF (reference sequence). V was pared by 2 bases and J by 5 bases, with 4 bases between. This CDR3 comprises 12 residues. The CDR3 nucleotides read TGTGCCACCAGCAGACTTAACAATGAGCAGTTCTTC. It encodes CATSRLNNEQFF.

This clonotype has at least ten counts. This CDR3 reads CASSLAWGETQYF. The CDR3 DNA follows: TGTGCCAGCAGTTTAGCGTGGGGGGAGACCCAGTACTTC. V is TRBV27 and J is TRBJ2-5; either TRBD1 or TRBD2 may supply D (5 bases each). Between the trimmed V and J ends, which lost 2 bases and 5 bases, there was a span of 9 bases. The CDR3 length is 13 residues. Per germline, CDR1 MNHEY and CDR2 SMNVEV (reference sequence).

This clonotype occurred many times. CDR3 sequence: CASSLDNNYGYTF. CDR3 in DNA: TGTGCCAGCAGCTTAGACAATAACTATGGCTACACCTTC. The chain has TRBV7-9 and TRBJ1-2; D gene unclear. Trimming left V 1 base short and J 1 base short, with 4 bases between. The CDR3 runs to 13 residues. The germline CDR1 and CDR2 sequences are SEHNR and FQNEAQ (reference sequence).

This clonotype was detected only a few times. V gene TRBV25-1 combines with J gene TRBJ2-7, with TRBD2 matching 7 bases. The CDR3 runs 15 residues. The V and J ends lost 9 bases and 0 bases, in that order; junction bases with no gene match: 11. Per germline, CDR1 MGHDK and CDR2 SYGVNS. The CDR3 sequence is CARKMGGEDSYEQYF. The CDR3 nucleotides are TGTGCCAGAAAAATGGGGGGGGAGGACTCCTACGAGCAGTACTTC.

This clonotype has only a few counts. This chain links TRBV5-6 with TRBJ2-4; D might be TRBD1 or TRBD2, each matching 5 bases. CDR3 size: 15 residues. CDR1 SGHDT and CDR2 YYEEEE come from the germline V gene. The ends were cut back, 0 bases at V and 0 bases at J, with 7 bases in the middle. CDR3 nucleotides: TGTGCCAGCAGCTTGGAGGGACCAGCCAAAAACATTCAGTACTTC. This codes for CASSLEGPAKNIQYF.

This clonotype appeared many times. CDR3 residues: CSARSWRDEQYF. The CDR3 bases are TGCAGTGCTAGGAGCTGGAGGGACGAGCAGTACTTC. The V call is TRBV20-1, the J call TRBJ2-7; D perhaps matches TRBD2 (6 bases). Deletions cut 3 bases from V and 5 bases from J, with 11 bases between. This CDR3 has 12 residues. Per the germline V gene, CDR1 is DFQATT and CDR2 is SNEGSKA (reference sequence).

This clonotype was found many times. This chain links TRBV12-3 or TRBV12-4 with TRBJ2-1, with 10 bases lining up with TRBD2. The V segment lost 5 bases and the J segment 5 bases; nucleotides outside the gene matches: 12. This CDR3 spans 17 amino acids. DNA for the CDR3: TGTGCCAGCAGTCCCCCCGGGACTAGCGCCGGGAACAATGAGCAGTTCTTC. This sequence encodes CASSPPGTSAGNNEQFF.

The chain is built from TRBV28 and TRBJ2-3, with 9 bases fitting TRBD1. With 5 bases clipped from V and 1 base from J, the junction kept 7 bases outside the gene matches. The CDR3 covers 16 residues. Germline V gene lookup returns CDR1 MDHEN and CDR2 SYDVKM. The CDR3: CASSPPWDRGTDTQYF. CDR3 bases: TGTGCCAGCAGTCCTCCCTGGGACAGGGGCACAGATACGCAGTATTTT.

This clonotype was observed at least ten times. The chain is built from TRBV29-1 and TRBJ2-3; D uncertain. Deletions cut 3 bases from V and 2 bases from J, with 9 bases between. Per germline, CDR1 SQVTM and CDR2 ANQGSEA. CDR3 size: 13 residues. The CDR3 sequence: CSVEFGFTDTQYF. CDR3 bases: TGCAGCGTTGAGTTTGGCTTCACAGATACGCAGTATTTT.

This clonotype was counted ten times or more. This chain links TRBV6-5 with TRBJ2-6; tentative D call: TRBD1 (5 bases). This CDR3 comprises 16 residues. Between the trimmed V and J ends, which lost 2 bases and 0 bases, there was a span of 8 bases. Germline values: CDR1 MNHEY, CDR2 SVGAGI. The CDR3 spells CASSYPGISGANVLTF. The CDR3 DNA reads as TGTGCCAGCAGTTACCCAGGGATCTCTGGGGCCAACGTCCTGACTTTC.

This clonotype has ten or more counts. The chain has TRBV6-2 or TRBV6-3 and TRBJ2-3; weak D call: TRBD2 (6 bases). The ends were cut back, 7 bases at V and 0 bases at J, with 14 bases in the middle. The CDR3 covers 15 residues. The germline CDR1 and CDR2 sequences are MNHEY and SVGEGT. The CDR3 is CASIYSGTSTDTQYF. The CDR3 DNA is TGTGCCAGCATCTACTCAGGGACTAGCACAGATACGCAGTATTTT.

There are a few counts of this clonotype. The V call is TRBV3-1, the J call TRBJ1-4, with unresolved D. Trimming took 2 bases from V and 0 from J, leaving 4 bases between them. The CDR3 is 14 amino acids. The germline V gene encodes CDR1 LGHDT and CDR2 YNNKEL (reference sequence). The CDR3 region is CASSQSATNEKLFF. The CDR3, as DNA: TGTGCCAGCAGCCAATCCGCAACTAATGAAAAACTGTTTTTT.

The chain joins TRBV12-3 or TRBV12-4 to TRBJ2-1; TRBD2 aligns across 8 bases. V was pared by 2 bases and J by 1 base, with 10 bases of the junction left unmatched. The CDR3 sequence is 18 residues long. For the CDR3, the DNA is TGTGCCAGCAGTTTATACCCCCCTAGCGGGCGGTCCTACAATGAGCAGTTCTTC. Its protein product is CASSLYPPSGRSYNEQFF.

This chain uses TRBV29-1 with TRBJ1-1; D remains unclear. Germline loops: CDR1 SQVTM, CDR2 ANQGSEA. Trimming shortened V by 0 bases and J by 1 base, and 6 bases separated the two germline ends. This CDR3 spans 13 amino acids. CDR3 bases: TGCAGCGTTGAAGATATGACGAACACTGAAGCTTTCTTT. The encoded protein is CSVEDMTNTEAFF.

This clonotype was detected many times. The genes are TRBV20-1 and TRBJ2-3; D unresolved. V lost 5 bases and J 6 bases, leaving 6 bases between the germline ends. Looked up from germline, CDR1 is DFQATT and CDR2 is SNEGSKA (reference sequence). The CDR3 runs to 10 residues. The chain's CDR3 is CSAPLDTQYF. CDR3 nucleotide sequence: TGCAGTGCTCCTTTGGATACGCAGTATTTT.

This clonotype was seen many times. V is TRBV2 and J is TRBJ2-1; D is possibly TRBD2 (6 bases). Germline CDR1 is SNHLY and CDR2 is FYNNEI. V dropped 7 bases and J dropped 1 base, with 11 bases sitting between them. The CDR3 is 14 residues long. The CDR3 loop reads CASTTGASYNEQFF. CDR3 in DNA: TGTGCCAGCACCACGGGAGCTTCCTACAATGAGCAGTTCTTC.

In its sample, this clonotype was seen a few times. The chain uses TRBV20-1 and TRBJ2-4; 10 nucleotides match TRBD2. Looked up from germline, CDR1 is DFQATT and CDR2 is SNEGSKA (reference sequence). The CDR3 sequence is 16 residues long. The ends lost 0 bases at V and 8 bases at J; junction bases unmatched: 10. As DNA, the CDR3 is TGCAGTGCTAGAGATGTGGCTAGCGGGAGTATGGACATTCAGTACTTC. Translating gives CSARDVASGSMDIQYF.

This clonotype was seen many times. The CDR3 sequence is CASGTTGTGPSREQYF. The CDR3 DNA reads as TGTGCCAGCGGTACGACCGGGACAGGGCCGTCTAGGGAGCAGTACTTC. V usage is TRBV28 and J usage is TRBJ2-7; 9 bases line up with TRBD1. This CDR3 region has 16 residues. V was clipped by 8 bases and J by 7 bases; unmatched bases: 18. Germline assignment: CDR1 MDHEN and CDR2 SYDVKM.

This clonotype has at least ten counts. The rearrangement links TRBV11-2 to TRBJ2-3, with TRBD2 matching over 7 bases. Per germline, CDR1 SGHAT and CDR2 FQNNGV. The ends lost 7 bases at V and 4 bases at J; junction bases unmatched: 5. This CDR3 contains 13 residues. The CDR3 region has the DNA TGTGCCAGCAACAAAGCGGGGCCAGATACGCAGTATTTT. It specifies CASNKAGPDTQYF.

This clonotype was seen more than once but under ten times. The CDR3 protein is CASSLVDSYYEQYF. For the CDR3, the DNA is TGTGCCAGCAGCTTGGTTGACAGCTACTACGAGCAGTACTTC. This rearrangement joins TRBV5-6 to TRBJ2-7, with D maybe TRBD1 (5 bases). The CDR3 spans 14 residues. V dropped 0 bases and J dropped 3 bases, with 10 bases sitting between them. The germline V gene encodes CDR1 SGHDT and CDR2 YYEEEE.